These 16 T cell receptor beta chains were sequenced from one sample in a study of blood T cell repertoires in COVID-19. TCRdb keeps only in-frame clones here, not all; method: immunoSEQ multiplex PCR. Here the sample spans roughly 160,000 clones, 83% being singletons. The sample taken for sequencing was peripheral blood. The receptors derive from a woman older than 75 with acute or convalescent COVID-19.

This chain links TRBV18 with TRBJ1-2; TRBD1 might be the D (6 bases). CDR3 length: 13 residues. CDR1 KGHSH and CDR2 LQKENI come from the germline V gene. V was shortened by 0 bases and J by 8 bases, with 10 bases between the two germline ends. In DNA form, the CDR3 reads TGTGCCAGCTCACCACCGGCAGGGGTCGGCTACACCTTC. It is translated as CASSPPAGVGYTF.

This chain uses TRBV13 with TRBJ2-3; 9 nucleotides align to TRBD2. The CDR3 is made up of 14 amino acids. V trimming: 3 bases; J trimming: 4 bases; junction bases outside the gene matches: 2. The V gene's germline CDR1 is PRHDT and CDR2 FYEKMQ (reference sequence). The CDR3 here is CASSFAGGSDTQYF. CDR3 coding DNA: TGTGCCAGCAGCTTCGCGGGGGGGTCAGATACGCAGTATTTT.

The rearrangement links TRBV3-1 (or the pseudogene TRBV3-2) to TRBJ2-2; 11 positions agree with TRBD1. J was trimmed by 5 bases and V by 7 bases; bases with no gene match: 6. This CDR3 comprises 15 residues. Germline values: CDR1 LGHDT, CDR2 YNNKEL (reference sequence). CDR3 nucleotide sequence: TGTGCCAGCAACCTAGGGACAGGGGGAACCGGGGAGCTGTTTTTT. It encodes CASNLGTGGTGELFF.

The chain combines TRBV29-1 with TRBJ2-3; 7 bases are shared with TRBD2. The CDR3 is 14 amino acids. Unmatched junction bases numbered 8, after V lost 2 bases and J lost 6 bases. Looked up from germline, CDR1 is SQVTM and CDR2 is ANQGSEA. CDR3: CSVEIRGEGDTQYF. CDR3 nucleotides: TGCAGCGTTGAAATACGGGGGGAGGGTGATACGCAGTATTTT.

The CDR3 region has the DNA TGTGCCAGCAGCTTAGAGTTCGAGGCGGGCAATGAGCAGTTCTTC. This encodes CASSLEFEAGNEQFF. The V and J genes are TRBV7-2 and TRBJ2-1; perhaps TRBD2 as D (5 bases). The CDR3 loop spans 15 amino acids. In germline, CDR1 is SGHTA, CDR2 FQGNSA. V gave up 1 base and J gave up 6 bases, with 13 bases separating them.

V usage is TRBV2 and J usage is TRBJ1-2; the match to TRBD1 covers 9 bases. V shed 9 bases, J shed 5 bases, and the junction held 10 bases outside the gene matches. Germline assignment: CDR1 SNHLY and CDR2 FYNNEI. The CDR3 loop spans 14 amino acids. The CDR3 loop is CASIRDREGYGYTF. Written as DNA, the CDR3 is TGTGCCAGTATCCGGGACAGGGAGGGGTATGGCTACACCTTC. Supplemented by reference TRBV2 and TRBJ1-2, the full variable domain reads EPEVTQTPSHQVTQMGQEVILRCVPISNHLYFYWYRQILGQKVEFLVSFYNNEISEKSEIFDDQFSVERPDGSNFTLKIRSTKLEDSAMYFCASIRDREGYGYTFGSGTRLTVV.

The chain joins TRBV5-1 to TRBJ2-5; TRBD1 agrees at 8 bases. The CDR3 sequence is 15 residues long. Germline trimming cut 0 bases from V and 4 bases from J; bases unmatched to any gene: 5. CDR1 is SGHRS and CDR2 is YFSETQ in the germline V gene. CDR3 nucleotide sequence: TGCGCCAGCAGCTTGGCCACACAGGGGGGAGAGACCCAGTACTTC. It specifies CASSLATQGGETQYF.

This sequence joins TRBV20-1 and TRBJ2-7; D possibly corresponds to TRBD1 (6 bases). The V gene lost 3 bases and the J gene lost 7 bases, with 16 bases spanning the gap. This CDR3 has 13 residues. The germline V gene encodes CDR1 DFQATT and CDR2 SNEGSKA (reference sequence). The CDR3 nucleotides read TGCAGTGCTAGTCCCAGGGGTTACTGGGAGCAGTACTTC. It encodes CSASPRGYWEQYF.

CDR3 in amino acids: CAWSLGQGPVNTIYF. In DNA, the CDR3 is TGTGCCTGGAGTCTGGGACAGGGTCCCGTTAACACCATATATTTT. V gene TRBV30 combines with J gene TRBJ1-3; TRBD1 matches 9 bases. CDR1 is GTSNPN and CDR2 is SVGIG in the germline V gene (reference sequence). With 2 bases clipped from V and 7 bases from J, the junction kept 9 bases outside the gene matches. The length of the CDR3 is 15 residues.

This clone was seen a single time. The rearrangement joins TRBV5-1 to TRBJ2-3; 8 positions match TRBD2. Germline CDR1 is SGHRS and CDR2 is YFSETQ. The CDR3 has 15 amino acids. V lost 4 bases and J lost 0; bases outside the gene matches: 4. The CDR3 sequence: CASSDTSGSTDTQYF. In nucleotides, the CDR3 is TGCGCCAGCAGCGATACTAGCGGAAGCACAGATACGCAGTATTTT. The full variable domain, its missing parts supplied by reference TRBV5-1 and TRBJ2-3, is KAGVTQTPRYLIKTRGQQVTLSCSPISGHRSVSWYQQTPGQGLQFLFEYFSETQRNKGNFPGRFSGRQFSNSRSEMNVSTLELGDSALYLCASSDTSGSTDTQYFGPGTRLTVL.

The CDR3 coding sequence is TGCAGCGTTGGGACAGGGATGGGTTATGGCTACACCTTC. It encodes CSVGTGMGYGYTF. This chain joins TRBV29-1 and TRBJ1-2; 8 positions agree with TRBD1. V dropped 4 bases and J dropped 5; count of bases not matched to a gene: 6. In germline, CDR1 is SQVTM, CDR2 ANQGSEA. The CDR3 totals 13 residues.

The chain combines TRBV5-1 with TRBJ2-2; 7 bases line up with TRBD1. Germline loops: CDR1 SGHRS, CDR2 YFSETQ. V lost 5 bases and J lost 7; bases outside the gene matches: 17. The CDR3 consists of 17 residues. CDR3 sequence reads: CASSIRPTGDFSGELFF. CDR3 nucleotide sequence: TGCGCCAGCAGTATCCGACCCACAGGGGATTTTAGCGGGGAGCTGTTTTTT.

This chain connects TRBV4-3 to TRBJ2-2; tentatively, D is TRBD2 (5 bases). CDR3 length equals 18 residues. V was shortened by 3 bases and J by 2 bases, with 19 bases between the two germline ends. Germline CDR1 reads LGHNA; CDR2 reads YSLEER. The CDR3 is CASSHGVRSTTNTGELFF. The CDR3 coding sequence is TGCGCCAGCAGCCACGGGGTTCGGTCCACGACAAACACCGGGGAGCTGTTTTTT.

The V and J genes are TRBV24-1 and TRBJ1-1; 10 bases are shared with TRBD1. Germline lookup yields CDR1 KGHDR and CDR2 SFDVKD. CDR3 length: 16 residues. Trimming cost V 3 bases and J 3 bases; bases outside gene matches: 6. CDR3 region: CATSDPDRGRDTEAFF. CDR3 in DNA: TGTGCCACCAGTGATCCCGACAGGGGGCGCGACACTGAAGCTTTCTTT.

The chain combines TRBV2 with TRBJ1-2; 10 bases match TRBD1. Losses at the gene ends were 5 bases for V and 5 bases for J; bases not matched to a gene: 5. This CDR3 has 14 residues. Germline CDR1 and CDR2: SNHLY and FYNNEI. Here the CDR3 DNA reads TGTGCCAGCAGTCTGACAGGGGGCAGGTATGGCTACACCTTC. It translates to CASSLTGGRYGYTF.

The J gene is TRBJ1-3, the V gene TRBV19, with a weak D call TRBD1 (6 bases). Trimming stripped 5 bases from V and 4 bases from J, with 12 bases between. The CDR3 covers 14 residues. Looked up from germline, CDR1 is LNHDA and CDR2 is SQIVND (reference sequence). Written as DNA, the CDR3 is TGTGCCAGTAGTGAACAGGGATCCGGAAACACCATATATTTT. This sequence encodes CASSEQGSGNTIYF.